These 26 T cell receptor beta chains were all obtained from the same sample, sequenced in a study of shared T cell receptors in the human thymus. The protocol was immunoSEQ multiplex PCR, while the TCRdb copy is restricted to in-frame clones and leaves out a portion. The table has hundreds of thousands of clones, approximately 87% seen once. Separately, the same data were catalogued under a study of human thymus T cells.

Input material: thymocytes. Every receptor here comes from a boy under two years old with a congenital heart defect.

The V gene is TRBV27, the J gene TRBJ2-7, with D perhaps TRBD1 (6 bases). Trimming shortened V by 6 bases and J by 6 bases, and 21 bases separated the two germline ends. The length of the CDR3 is 15 residues. Germline V lookup: CDR1 MNHEY, CDR2 SMNVEV (reference sequence). CDR3 sequence: CASRYRGLTGGEQYF. CDR3 DNA: TGTGCCAGCAGATACAGAGGACTGACAGGCGGCGAGCAGTACTTC.

This rearrangement joins TRBV27 to TRBJ2-1; a weak D match, TRBD2 (5 bases). The CDR3 is 16 amino acids. The V and J ends lost 8 bases and 8 bases respectively, with 25 bases between them. Germline V gene data show CDR1 as MNHEY and CDR2 as SMNVEV (reference sequence). CDR3 nucleotide sequence: TGTGCCAGCGGGGTTAGCGAGAGGGCCCTCTGGGATGAGCAGTTCTTC. It is translated as CASGVSERALWDEQFF.

The rearrangement uses TRBV11-2 and TRBJ2-1, with D possibly being TRBD1 (5 bases). The CDR3 totals 12 residues. Trimming took off 5 bases at V and 5 bases at J, with 7 bases between the two ends. Germline lookup yields CDR1 SGHAT and CDR2 FQNNGV. The CDR3 here is CASSPQDNEQFF. CDR3 nucleotide sequence: TGTGCCAGCAGCCCACAGGACAATGAGCAGTTCTTC.

A word on this clone: Other nucleotide sequences in the sample specify the same CDR3. The chain combines TRBV27 with TRBJ1-2, with a tentative D call TRBD1 (5 bases). V lost 6 bases and J lost 0, with 11 bases in between. CDR1 is MNHEY and CDR2 is SMNVEV in the germline V gene (reference sequence). The CDR3 contains 14 residues. CDR3 DNA: TGTGCCAGCAGGCCCGGGGGGGCTAACTATGGCTACACCTTC. Translation gives CASRPGGANYGYTF.

The V call is TRBV19, the J call TRBJ2-1, with TRBD2 identical over 7 bases. The CDR3 is made up of 15 amino acids. The V segment lost 3 bases and the J segment 2 bases; nucleotides outside the gene matches: 4. Germline CDR1 LNHDA, CDR2 SQIVND (reference sequence). DNA for the CDR3: TGTGCCAGTAGTATTGCGGGGGTCCCCTACAATGAGCAGTTCTTC. This sequence encodes CASSIAGVPYNEQFF.

J is TRBJ2-3 and V is TRBV4-3, with 8 nucleotides matching TRBD2. In germline, CDR1 is LGHNA, CDR2 YSLEER. The V gene end was trimmed by 4 bases and the J gene end by 4 bases; junction bases not matched to a gene: 7. The CDR3 loop spans 15 amino acids. CDR3 in amino acids: CASSRSGLVADTQYF. DNA for the CDR3: TGCGCCAGCAGCCGATCGGGACTAGTGGCAGATACGCAGTATTTT.

This clone appeared a few times. The chain joins TRBV28 to TRBJ2-1; 7 nucleotides align to TRBD2. The CDR3 runs to 12 residues. Germline assignment: CDR1 MDHEN and CDR2 SYDVKM. The V gene end was trimmed by 5 bases and the J gene end by 10 bases; junction bases not matched to a gene: 5. In DNA, the CDR3 is TGTGCCAGCAGTCCCCGGGGGGAAGAGCAGTTCTTC. It is translated as CASSPRGEEQFF.

The chain uses TRBV7-4 and TRBJ2-2; the D gene is possibly TRBD1 (6 bases). V shed 2 bases and J shed 4 bases, with 14 bases lying between them. From germline, CDR1 is SGHVT and CDR2 SQSDAQ. This CDR3 contains 16 residues. The CDR3 DNA reads TGTGCCAGCAGCTTAACCGGACAGAAAACCACCGGGGAGCTGTTTTTT. This codes for CASSLTGQKTTGELFF.

The chain links TRBV6-5 to TRBJ2-7; 11 nucleotides agree with TRBD2. The trim removed 2 bases at V and 2 bases at J, leaving 5 bases unmatched. Germline CDR1 is MNHEY and CDR2 is SVGAGI. The CDR3 consists of 16 residues. The CDR3 is CASSYDQTSGAYEQYF. The CDR3 nucleotides read TGTGCCAGCAGTTACGACCAGACTAGCGGGGCCTACGAGCAGTACTTC.

The chain joins TRBV9 to TRBJ1-4; D gene uncertain. V lost 3 bases to trimming and J lost 5 bases, with 5 bases between them. The CDR3 runs to 12 residues. The germline V gene encodes CDR1 SGDLS and CDR2 YYNGEE. The CDR3, as DNA: TGTGCCAGCAGCGGACAAAATGAAAAACTGTTTTTT. It yields the protein CASSGQNEKLFF.

In DNA, the CDR3 is TGTGCCAGCAGTCCTACCCCCGGGACAGGGGACTACGAGCAGTACTTC. The encoded protein is CASSPTPGTGDYEQYF. J is TRBJ2-7 and V is TRBV28, with 10 bases aligning to TRBD1. The CDR3 loop spans 16 amino acids. The germline gives CDR1 MDHEN, CDR2 SYDVKM. V lost 5 bases and J lost 3; bases outside the gene matches: 10.

The chain links TRBV11-3 to TRBJ2-7; 7 positions match TRBD2. The CDR3 has 13 amino acids. Germline loops: CDR1 SGHNT, CDR2 YENEEA. After removal of 1 base from V and 7 bases from J, the junction contained 4 bases not matched to a gene. The CDR3 protein is CASSLAGGREQYF. The CDR3 DNA reads TGTGCCAGCAGCTTAGCGGGAGGCCGAGAGCAGTACTTC.

The chain is built from TRBV15 and TRBJ2-5; tentative D call: TRBD2 (5 bases). The CDR3 extends over 14 amino acids. CDR1 is LNHNV and CDR2 is YYDKDF in the germline V gene (reference sequence). The V gene lost 5 bases and the J gene lost 5 bases, with 15 bases spanning the gap. Written as DNA, the CDR3 is TGTGCCACCAGCGAATCACGAGGCGGGGAGACCCAGTACTTC. Residues: CATSESRGGETQYF.

The chain uses TRBV16 and TRBJ2-3, with D possibly matching TRBD2 (6 bases). The CDR3 is made up of 15 amino acids. Germline-derived CDR1 and CDR2 are KGHSY and FQNENV. Between the trimmed V and J ends, which lost 2 bases and 4 bases, there was a span of 13 bases. For the CDR3, the DNA is TGTGCCAGCAGCCAACCTGCACGGGAGTCAGATACGCAGTATTTT. Translation gives CASSQPARESDTQYF.

This chain uses TRBV5-1 with TRBJ2-5; no reliable D call. The CDR3 is 13 amino acids. V was pared by 4 bases and J by 1 base, with 8 bases between. Germline loops: CDR1 SGHRS, CDR2 YFSETQ. CDR3: CASSLTFQETQYF. CDR3 coding DNA: TGCGCCAGCAGCCTCACTTTCCAAGAGACCCAGTACTTC. Drawing the rest from reference TRBV5-1 and TRBJ2-5, the complete variable domain is KAGVTQTPRYLIKTRGQQVTLSCSPISGHRSVSWYQQTPGQGLQFLFEYFSETQRNKGNFPGRFSGRQFSNSRSEMNVSTLELGDSALYLCASSLTFQETQYFGPGTRLLVL.

V gene TRBV7-2 combines with J gene TRBJ1-5, with 7 positions matching TRBD1. The J segment lost 4 bases and the V segment lost 5 bases, leaving 17 bases of the junction unmatched. From germline, CDR1 is SGHTA and CDR2 FQGNSA. This CDR3 has 18 amino acids. The CDR3 DNA reads TGTGCCAGCAGCCCCGAGGGTGCAGGGGGTATGGGTAATCAGCCCCAGCATTTT. Encoded protein: CASSPEGAGGMGNQPQHF.

This clone is a singleton in its sample. CDR3 nucleotides: TGTGCCAGCAGCCAACCGACTAGCGGGAGGCCGGCAGATACGCAGTATTTT. This gives the protein CASSQPTSGRPADTQYF. The rearrangement joins TRBV11-2 to TRBJ2-3; 13 nucleotides agree with TRBD2. From germline, CDR1 is SGHAT and CDR2 FQNNGV. V was clipped by 5 bases and J by 4 bases; unmatched bases: 9. This CDR3 comprises 17 residues.

The chain links TRBV28 to TRBJ2-6, with D perhaps TRBD1 (5 bases). This CDR3 contains 19 residues. Germline loops: CDR1 MDHEN, CDR2 SYDVKM. The V and J ends lost 4 bases and 0 bases respectively, with 19 bases between them. The CDR3 reads CASSSINPTVPSGANVLTF. DNA of the CDR3: TGTGCCAGCAGTTCCATTAATCCGACAGTGCCCTCTGGGGCCAACGTCCTGACTTTC.

The chain has TRBV10-3 and TRBJ2-3; a weak D match, TRBD2 (6 bases). CDR3 length: 13 residues. The germline V gene encodes CDR1 ENHRY and CDR2 SYGVKD. V dropped 6 bases and J dropped 2 bases, with 9 bases sitting between them. The CDR3 region is CAIRRRVTDTQYF. The CDR3 coding sequence is TGTGCCATCAGGAGGAGGGTCACAGATACGCAGTATTTT.

This clone showed up just a few times. The rearrangement links TRBV4-2 to TRBJ2-7, with a weak D call TRBD1 (6 bases). The CDR3 runs 14 residues. Between the trimmed V and J ends, which lost 1 base and 7 bases, there was a span of 14 bases. Germline V CDR1 and CDR2: LGHNA, YNFKEQ. The CDR3 DNA is TGTGCCAGCAGCCAAGGGGACAACTTGAGGGAGCAGTACTTC. Protein product: CASSQGDNLREQYF.

The rearrangement joins TRBV4-1 to TRBJ1-2; 8 bases are shared with TRBD1. Germline CDR1 is MGHRA and CDR2 is YSYEKL. V shed 4 bases and J 8 bases; nucleotides not matched to a gene: 9. CDR3 length: 14 amino acids. CDR3 nucleotides: TGCGCCAGCAGCCCACCCGAGACAGGGGAGGGCTACACCTTC. Protein: CASSPPETGEGYTF.

The chain uses TRBV12-5 and TRBJ2-1; D perhaps matches TRBD2 (6 bases). Germline V gene sequence: CDR1 LGHNT, CDR2 FRNRAP. The CDR3 has 13 residues. Trimming shortened V by 5 bases and J by 6 bases, and 11 bases separated the two germline ends. The CDR3: CASGAGTSNEQFF. The CDR3 nucleotides read TGTGCTAGTGGTGCCGGGACTTCCAATGAGCAGTTCTTC.

The gene calls are TRBV27 and TRBJ2-3, with a tentative D call TRBD2 (6 bases). From germline, CDR1 is MNHEY and CDR2 SMNVEV (reference sequence). This CDR3 has 15 residues. Trimming took off 5 bases at V and 2 bases at J, with 14 bases between the two ends. The CDR3 region has the DNA TGTGCCAGCAGTCCCCTTAGCGGCCACACAGATACGCAGTATTTT. It is translated as CASSPLSGHTDTQYF.

This sequence joins TRBV6-1 and TRBJ2-3; no clear D gene. CDR1 MNHNS and CDR2 SASEGT come from the germline V gene. The V end lost 6 bases, the J end lost 0 bases, and 13 bases lay between the germline ends. The CDR3 sequence is 15 residues long. CDR3 residues: CASSAGSASTDTQYF. DNA of the CDR3: TGTGCCAGCAGCGCCGGGTCCGCTAGCACAGATACGCAGTATTTT.

The chain has TRBV7-9 and TRBJ1-5, with 9 bases lining up with TRBD1. CDR1 is SEHNR, CDR2 FQNEAQ, per germline (reference sequence). J gave up 5 bases and V 1 base, and 6 bases lay outside the gene matches. The CDR3 contains 16 residues. The CDR3 DNA reads as TGTGCCAGCAGCTTAGGACGCGGGACAGGGCATCAGCCCCAGCATTTT. Its protein is CASSLGRGTGHQPQHF. The variable domain in full, completed from reference TRBV7-9 and TRBJ1-5, reads DTGVSQNPRHKITKRGQNVTFRCDPISEHNRLYWYRQTLGQGPEFLTYFQNEAQLEKSRLLSDRFSAERPKGSFSTLEIQRTEQGDSAMYLCASSLGRGTGHQPQHFGDGTRLSIL.

The rearrangement uses TRBV27 and TRBJ1-5; D gene ambiguous. With 4 bases removed from V and 0 bases from J, the gap between germline ends came to 13 bases. CDR1 and CDR2 (germline): MNHEY, SMNVEV (reference sequence). CDR3 length: 16 residues. The CDR3 bases are TGTGCCAGCAGTTCTCGGGCGGGATATAGCAATCAGCCCCAGCATTTT. Translating gives CASSSRAGYSNQPQHF.